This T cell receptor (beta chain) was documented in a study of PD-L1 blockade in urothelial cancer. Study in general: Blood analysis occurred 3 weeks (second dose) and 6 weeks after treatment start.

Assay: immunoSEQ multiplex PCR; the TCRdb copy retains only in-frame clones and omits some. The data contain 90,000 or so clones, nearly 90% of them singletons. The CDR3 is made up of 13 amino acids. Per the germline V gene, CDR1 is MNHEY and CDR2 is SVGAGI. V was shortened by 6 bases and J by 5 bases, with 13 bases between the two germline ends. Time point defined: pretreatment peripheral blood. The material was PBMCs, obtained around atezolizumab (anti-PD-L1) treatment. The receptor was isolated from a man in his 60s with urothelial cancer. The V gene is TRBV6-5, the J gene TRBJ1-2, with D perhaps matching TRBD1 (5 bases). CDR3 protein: CASRSREEYGYTF. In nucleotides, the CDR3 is TGTGCCAGCAGGAGCAGGGAGGAGTATGGCTACACCTTC.